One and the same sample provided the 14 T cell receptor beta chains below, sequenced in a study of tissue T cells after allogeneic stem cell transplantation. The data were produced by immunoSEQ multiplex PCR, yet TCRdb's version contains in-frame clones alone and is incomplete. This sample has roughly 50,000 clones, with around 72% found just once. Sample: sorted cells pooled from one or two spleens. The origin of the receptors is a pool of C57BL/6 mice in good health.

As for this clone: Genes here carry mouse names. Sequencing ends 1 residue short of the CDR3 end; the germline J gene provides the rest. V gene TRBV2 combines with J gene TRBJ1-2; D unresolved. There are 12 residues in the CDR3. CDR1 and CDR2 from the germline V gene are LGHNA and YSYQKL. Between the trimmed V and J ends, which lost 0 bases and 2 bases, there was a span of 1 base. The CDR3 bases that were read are TGTGCCAGCAGCCAAGAGAACTCCGACTACACC. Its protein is CASSQENSDYT. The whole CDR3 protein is CASSQENSDYTF.

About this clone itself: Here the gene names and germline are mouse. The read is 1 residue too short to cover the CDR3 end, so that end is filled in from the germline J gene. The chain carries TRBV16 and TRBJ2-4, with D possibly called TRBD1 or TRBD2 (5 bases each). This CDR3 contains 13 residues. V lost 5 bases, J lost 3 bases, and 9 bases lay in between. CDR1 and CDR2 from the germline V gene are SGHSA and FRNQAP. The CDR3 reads CASSAGAQNTLYF. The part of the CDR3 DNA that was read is TGTGCAAGCAGCGCCGGGGCACAAAACACCTTGTAC.

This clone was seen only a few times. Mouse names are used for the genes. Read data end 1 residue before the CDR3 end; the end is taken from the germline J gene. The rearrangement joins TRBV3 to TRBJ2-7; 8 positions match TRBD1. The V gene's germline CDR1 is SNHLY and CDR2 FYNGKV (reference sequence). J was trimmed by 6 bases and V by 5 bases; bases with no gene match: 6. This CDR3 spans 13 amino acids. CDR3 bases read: TGTGCCAGCAGCCCCGACAGGGGAGGTGAACAGTAC. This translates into CASSPDRGGEQY. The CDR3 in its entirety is CASSPDRGGEQYF.

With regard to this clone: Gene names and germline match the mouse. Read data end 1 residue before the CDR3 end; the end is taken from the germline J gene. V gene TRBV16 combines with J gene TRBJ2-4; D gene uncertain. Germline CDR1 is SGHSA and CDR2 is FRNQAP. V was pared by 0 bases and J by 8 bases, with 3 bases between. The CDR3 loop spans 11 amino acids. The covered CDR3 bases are TGTGCAAGCAGCTTAGACGGCACCTTGTAC. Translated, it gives CASSLDGTLY. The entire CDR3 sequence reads CASSLDGTLYF. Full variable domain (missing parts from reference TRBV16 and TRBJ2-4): NAGVIQTPRHKVTGKGQEATLWCEPISGHSAVFWYRQTIVQGLEFLTYFRNQAPIDDSGMPKERFSAQMPNQSHSTLKIQSTQPQDSAVYLCASSLDGTLYFGAGTRLSVL.

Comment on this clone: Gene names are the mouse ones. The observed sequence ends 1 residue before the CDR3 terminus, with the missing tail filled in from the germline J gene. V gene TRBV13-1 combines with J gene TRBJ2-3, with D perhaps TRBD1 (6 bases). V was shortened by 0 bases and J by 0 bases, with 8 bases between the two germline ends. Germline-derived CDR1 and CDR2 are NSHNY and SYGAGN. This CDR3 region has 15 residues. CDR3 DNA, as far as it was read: TGTGCCAGCAGTGATGCAGGGGTTAGTGCAGAAACGCTGTAT. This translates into CASSDAGVSAETLY. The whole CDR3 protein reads CASSDAGVSAETLYF.

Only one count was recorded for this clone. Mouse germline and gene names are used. Partial CDR3 DNA: TGTGCCAGCGGTGAAAGGGGGCGCGGTGCAGAAACGCTGTAT. This sequence encodes CASGERGRGAETLY. The whole CDR3 protein reads CASGERGRGAETLYF. The rearrangement uses TRBV13-2 and TRBJ2-3; D may be TRBD1 (7 bases). The CDR3 end is not reached by the read, which stops 1 residue before it; the germline J gene fills it in. The CDR3 is made up of 15 amino acids. CDR1 NNHNN and CDR2 SYGAGS come from the germline V gene (reference sequence). With 2 bases removed from V and 1 base from J, the gap between germline ends came to 11 bases.

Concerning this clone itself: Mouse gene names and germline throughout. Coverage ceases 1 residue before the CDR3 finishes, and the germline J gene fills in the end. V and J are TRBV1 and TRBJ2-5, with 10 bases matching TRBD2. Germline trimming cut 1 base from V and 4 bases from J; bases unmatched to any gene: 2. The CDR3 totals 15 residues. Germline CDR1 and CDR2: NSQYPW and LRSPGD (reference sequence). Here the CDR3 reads CTCSAVWGGKDTQYF. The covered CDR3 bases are TGCACCTGCAGTGCAGTCTGGGGGGGCAAAGACACCCAGTAC.

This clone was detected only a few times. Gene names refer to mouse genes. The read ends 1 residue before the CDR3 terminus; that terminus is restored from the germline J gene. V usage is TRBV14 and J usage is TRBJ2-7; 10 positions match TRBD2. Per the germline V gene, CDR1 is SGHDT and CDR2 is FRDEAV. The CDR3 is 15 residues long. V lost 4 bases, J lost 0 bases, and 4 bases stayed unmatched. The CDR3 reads CASSPDWGFSYEQYF. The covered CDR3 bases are TGTGCCAGCAGTCCGGACTGGGGGTTCTCCTATGAACAGTAC. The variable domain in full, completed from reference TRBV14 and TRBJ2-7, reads EAGVTQSPRYAVLQEGQAVSFWCDPISGHDTLYWYQQPRDQGPQLLVYFRDEAVIDNSQLPSDRFSAVRPKGTNSTLKIQSAKQGDTATYLCASSPDWGFSYEQYFGPGTRLTVL.

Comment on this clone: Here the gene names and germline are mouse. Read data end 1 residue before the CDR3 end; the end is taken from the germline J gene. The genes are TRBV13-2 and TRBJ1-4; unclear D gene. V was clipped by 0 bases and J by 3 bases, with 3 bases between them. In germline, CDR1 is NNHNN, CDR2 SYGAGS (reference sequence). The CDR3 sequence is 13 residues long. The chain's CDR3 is CASGDGPNERLFF. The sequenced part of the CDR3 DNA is TGTGCCAGCGGTGATGGTCCCAACGAAAGATTATTT.

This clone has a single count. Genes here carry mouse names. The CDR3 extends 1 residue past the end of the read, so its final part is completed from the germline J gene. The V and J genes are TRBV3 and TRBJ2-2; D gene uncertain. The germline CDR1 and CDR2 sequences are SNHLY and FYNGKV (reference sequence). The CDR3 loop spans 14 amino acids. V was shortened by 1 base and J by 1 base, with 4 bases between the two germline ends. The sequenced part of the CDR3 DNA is TGTGCCAGCAGCTTAGAAGGAAACACCGGGCAGCTCTAC. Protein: CASSLEGNTGQLY. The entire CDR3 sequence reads CASSLEGNTGQLYF.

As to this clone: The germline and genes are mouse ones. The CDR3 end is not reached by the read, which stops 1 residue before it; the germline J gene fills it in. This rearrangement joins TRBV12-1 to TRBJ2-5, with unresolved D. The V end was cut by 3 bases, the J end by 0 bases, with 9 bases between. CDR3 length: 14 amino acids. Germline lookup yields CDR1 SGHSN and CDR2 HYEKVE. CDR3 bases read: TGTGCCAGCTCTTTCTCAAATAACCAAGACACCCAGTAC. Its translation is CASSFSNNQDTQY. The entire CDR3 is CASSFSNNQDTQYF.

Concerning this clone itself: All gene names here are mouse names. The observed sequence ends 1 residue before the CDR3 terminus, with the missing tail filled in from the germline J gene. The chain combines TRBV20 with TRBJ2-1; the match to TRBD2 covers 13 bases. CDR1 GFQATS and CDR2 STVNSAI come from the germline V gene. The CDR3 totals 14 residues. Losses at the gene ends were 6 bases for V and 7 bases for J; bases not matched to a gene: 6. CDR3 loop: CGARTGGARAEQFF. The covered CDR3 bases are TGTGGTGCCCGGACTGGGGGGGCGCGAGCTGAGCAGTTC.

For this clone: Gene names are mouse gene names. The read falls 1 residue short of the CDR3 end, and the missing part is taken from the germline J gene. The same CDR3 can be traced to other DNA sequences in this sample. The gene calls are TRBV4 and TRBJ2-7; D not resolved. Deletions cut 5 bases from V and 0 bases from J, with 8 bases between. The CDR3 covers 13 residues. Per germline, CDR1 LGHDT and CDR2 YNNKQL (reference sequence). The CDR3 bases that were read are TGTGCCAGCAGCGGGAGGAGCTCCTATGAACAGTAC. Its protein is CASSGRSSYEQY. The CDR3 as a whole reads CASSGRSSYEQYF.

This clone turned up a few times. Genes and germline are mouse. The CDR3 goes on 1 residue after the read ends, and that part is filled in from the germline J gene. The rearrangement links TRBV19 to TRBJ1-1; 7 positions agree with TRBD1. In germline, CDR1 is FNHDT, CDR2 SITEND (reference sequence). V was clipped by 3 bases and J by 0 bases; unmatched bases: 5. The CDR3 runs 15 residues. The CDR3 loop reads CASSTLDRANTEVFF. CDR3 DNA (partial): TGTGCCAGCAGTACCCTCGACAGGGCAAACACAGAAGTCTTC.